These 32 T cell receptor beta chains share one sample of origin, sequenced in a study of tumor-infiltrating lymphocytes in primary liver carcinoma. The study co-extracted DNA and RNA from roughly 20-30 mg of unsorted bulk tissue. Constant-region priming of roughly 0.45 ug total RNA yielded TCR beta cDNA. Slightly modified ARM-PCR served as the procedure for the TCR beta libraries. These libraries came from three rounds of nested multiplex PCR. In the first two PCR rounds, TRBV1-TRBV30 forward primers were paired with a C-beta reverse primer, and each round lasted roughly 9 cycles. Via MiXCR, TCRdb re-called the multiplex PCR reads, giving one row per CDR3 protein. The top ten clones hold about a quarter of a sample with about 48,000 distinct CDR3 sequences, 70% to 85% of them seen once. The sequencing input was liver tumor tissue from sampling region 3. Subset specified: tumor region T3, left-lateral pole. The source is a man aged 35-49 years with primary liver carcinoma and hepatitis B virus infection.

Comments on this clonotype: One junction end disagrees with the germline gene, perhaps due to a read error. The chain carries TRBV4-1 and TRBJ2-5; weak D call: TRBD1 (5 bases). The CDR3 runs 15 residues. Germline V gene sequence: CDR1 MGHRA, CDR2 YSYEKL. The CDR3 region is CTSSRKEDNQETQYF. The DNA for the CDR3 is TGCACCAGCAGCCGAAAAGAGGACAACCAAGAGACCCAGTACTTC.

CDR3 sequence reads: CTGSPSQVEQYF. CDR3 in DNA: TGTACCGGCAGCCCGTCGCAGGTCGAGCAGTACTTC. V gene TRBV11-2 combines with J gene TRBJ2-7, with no clear D. The CDR3 is 12 amino acids. Germline CDR1 and CDR2: SGHAT and FQNNGV.

This chain uses TRBV2 with TRBJ2-7; D is undetermined. CDR1 is SNHLY, CDR2 FYNNEI, per germline. Trimming took off 0 bases at V and 7 bases at J, with 13 bases between the two ends. The CDR3 extends over 14 amino acids. CDR3 protein: CASSEAPSEREQYF. The CDR3 DNA follows: TGTGCCAGCAGTGAAGCACCGAGTGAAAGGGAGCAGTACTTC.

At least ten counts were recorded for this clonotype. V is TRBV29-1 and J is TRBJ2-1, with 11 bases that match TRBD2. CDR1 is SQVTM, CDR2 ANQGSEA, per germline. The junction had 8 bases not matched to a gene; V was cut back by 7 bases and J by 6 bases. This CDR3 is built from 14 residues. The CDR3 here is CSGDSGRALNEQFF. In DNA form, the CDR3 reads TGCAGCGGAGATAGCGGGAGGGCCCTCAATGAGCAGTTCTTC.

A note on this clonotype: Since the CDR3 does not end with the conserved phenylalanine or tryptophan, this likely comes from a read error. This chain links TRBV6-5 with TRBJ1-1, with D hard to call. The CDR3 is made up of 16 amino acids. Germline values: CDR1 MNHEY, CDR2 SVGAGI. DNA of the CDR3: TGTGCCACCAGGAGAAGACGTTTAAGAAGTGACACCGAAGCTTTCTAT. Its protein product is CATRRRRLRSDTEAFY.

The chain has TRBV29-1 and TRBJ2-7; D is perhaps TRBD2 (5 bases). The V and J ends lost 5 bases and 3 bases respectively, with 20 bases between them. The CDR3 runs to 15 residues. The germline V gene has CDR1 SQVTM and CDR2 ANQGSEA. DNA for the CDR3: TGCAGCGTTCTACTAGGGAGAGGTTCTCGCTACGAGCAGTACTTC. It specifies CSVLLGRGSRYEQYF.

This clonotype appeared once. V usage is TRBV10-3 and J usage is TRBJ2-1, with D hard to call. This CDR3 has 16 residues. CDR1 is ENHRY, CDR2 SYGVKD, per germline. CDR3 nucleotide sequence: TGTATCATCAGTGAGTCGGAAGGGCTTGGGGACAATGAGCAGTTCTTC. Protein product: CIISESEGLGDNEQFF.

A remark on this clonotype: In this CDR3 the conserved last residue, phenylalanine or tryptophan, is missing, so a read error is likely. The CDR3 DNA is TGTGCCGTACGGAGTACAGATACGCAGTATTCT. Translation gives CAVRSTDTQYS. This sequence joins TRBV10-3 and TRBJ2-3; D is unclear. V lost 11 bases, J lost 3 bases, and 9 bases lay in between. The CDR3 loop spans 11 amino acids. CDR1 is ENHRY and CDR2 is SYGVKD in the germline V gene.

The rearrangement uses TRBV6-5 and TRBJ2-1, with 7 positions matching TRBD2. CDR1 and CDR2 from the germline V gene are MNHEY and SVGAGI. The CDR3 consists of 16 residues. The CDR3 region is CISSYSGDLAAYEQFF. The CDR3 DNA follows: TGTATCAGCAGTTATAGCGGCGATCTAGCGGCATATGAGCAGTTCTTC.

In this sample, this clonotype turned up once. Germline is not matched at one junction end, which may reflect a read error. The rearrangement links TRBV6-1 to TRBJ2-7; possibly TRBD2 for D (5 bases). CDR1 is MNHNS, CDR2 SASEGT, per germline. This CDR3 contains 15 residues. CDR3: CAISVMAHRGDEHYF. Written as DNA, the CDR3 is TGTGCCATCAGTGTAATGGCACACCGGGGTGACGAGCATTACTTC.

The chain carries TRBV6-6 and TRBJ1-5; 7 bases are shared with TRBD1. The CDR3 extends over 15 amino acids. Germline CDR1 and CDR2: MNHNY and SVGAGI (reference sequence). V was pared by 10 bases and J by 5 bases, with 14 bases of the junction left unmatched. CDR3 sequence: CATSPRQGPHQPQHF. The CDR3, as DNA: TGTGCCACTAGTCCTCGACAGGGTCCCCATCAGCCCCAGCATTTT.

This clonotype was picked up many times. The chain combines TRBV5-6 with TRBJ1-2; 9 bases map to TRBD1. J lost 2 bases, V lost 3 bases, and 5 bases had no gene match. The CDR3 has 15 residues. From germline, CDR1 is SGHDT and CDR2 YYEEEE. This CDR3 reads CASSSQGARNYGYTF. DNA for the CDR3: TGTGCCAGCAGCTCACAGGGGGCTAGGAACTATGGCTACACCTTC.

This sequence joins TRBV14 and TRBJ2-2, with 8 positions matching TRBD1. Germline-derived CDR1 and CDR2 are SGHDN and FVKESK. This CDR3 is 15 amino acids long. The V segment lost 9 bases and the J segment 14 bases; nucleotides outside the gene matches: 20. CDR3 sequence: CARRRTGPVTEELFF. The DNA of the CDR3 is TGTGCCAGGAGACGGACAGGGCCGGTAACCGAGGAACTGTTTTTT. The full variable domain, with the rest looked up from reference TRBV14 and TRBJ2-2, is EAGVTQFPSHSVIEKGQTVTLRCDPISGHDNLYWYRRVMGKEIKFLLHFVKESKQDESGMPNNRFLAERTGGTYSTLKVQPAELEDSGVYFCARRRTGPVTEELFFGEGSRLTVL.

As regards this clonotype: This may arise from a read error, as a much more abundant clone is one base away. The chain uses TRBV30 and TRBJ2-7, with 9 bases that match TRBD1. Germline assignment: CDR1 GTSNPN and CDR2 SVGIG (reference sequence). The CDR3 consists of 13 residues. The V gene end was trimmed by 4 bases and the J gene end by 7 bases; junction bases not matched to a gene: 8. CDR3 nucleotides: TGTGCCTGGACTCGGACAGGGGCTGGGGAGCAGTACTTC. This codes for CAWTRTGAGEQYF.

In this sample, this clonotype turned up many times. This chain uses TRBV4-1 with TRBJ2-1; D gene unclear. The CDR3 totals 14 residues. Germline loops: CDR1 MGHRA, CDR2 YSYEKL. V lost 5 bases to trimming and J lost 7 bases, with 15 bases between them. CDR3 sequence reads: CASSSLGSENEQFF. The CDR3 DNA reads as TGCGCCAGCAGCTCCCTAGGGTCAGAGAATGAGCAGTTCTTC.

Of note for this clonotype: Without the conserved terminal phenylalanine or tryptophan, this CDR3 likely stems from a read error. The V and J genes are TRBV4-1 and TRBJ2-2, with TRBD1 matching 9 bases. This CDR3 is 15 amino acids long. Per the germline V gene, CDR1 is MGHRA and CDR2 is YSYEKL. This CDR3 reads CDSNRDRVFTGELFY. CDR3 DNA sequence: TGCGACAGCAATCGGGACAGGGTTTTCACCGGGGAGCTGTTTTAT.

This clonotype was counted at least ten times. The gene calls are TRBV12-3 or TRBV12-4 and TRBJ2-1; 8 nucleotides line up with TRBD2. CDR3 size: 14 residues. The V segment lost 9 bases and the J segment 9 bases; nucleotides outside the gene matches: 13. Here the CDR3 reads CASHAPRGGGEQFF. The CDR3 coding sequence is TGTGCCAGTCACGCCCCTCGGGGGGGCGGTGAGCAGTTCTTC.

The chain employs TRBV6-2 or TRBV6-3 and TRBJ2-3, with D possibly being TRBD1 (6 bases). In germline, CDR1 is MNHEY, CDR2 SVGEGT. This CDR3 has 14 residues. The V end lost 8 bases, the J end lost 2 bases, and 14 bases lay between the germline ends. The CDR3 DNA reads TGTGCCAGCGTTGAGACAGGCTCCACAGATACGCAGTATTTT. It yields the protein CASVETGSTDTQYF.

The rearrangement links TRBV12-3 or TRBV12-4 to TRBJ1-5, with D possibly TRBD1 on 5 matching bases. V lost 7 bases and J lost 12, with 22 bases in between. The CDR3 sequence is 14 residues long. The CDR3 DNA reads as TGTGCCAGCAACCTGGGAGGGGTCGATCAGTACCAGCATTTT. It translates to CASNLGGVDQYQHF.

In the case of this clonotype: At one of its ends the junction is not consistent with the germline gene, which may arise from a read error. CDR3 in DNA: TGTGCCAGCAGAAAAAACACCGGAGAGCTGTTTTTT. Translation: CASRKNTGELFF. V usage is TRBV11-2 and J usage is TRBJ2-2; D is unresolved. Per the germline V gene, CDR1 is SGHAT and CDR2 is FQNNGV. The CDR3 loop spans 12 amino acids.

This clonotype was seen just once. The junction departs from the called germline gene at one end, perhaps through a read error. This chain links TRBV4-1 with TRBJ2-7; 11 bases line up with TRBD2. The CDR3 length is 16 residues. Germline-derived CDR1 and CDR2 are MGHRA and YSYEKL. The CDR3 DNA follows: TGCGCCTGCAGCGCGACTAGCGGGACCGGCTCGGGGGAGCAGCACTTC. This translates into CACSATSGTGSGEQHF.

Points on this clonotype: This may arise from a read error, as a much more abundant clone is one base away. This rearrangement joins TRBV5-1 to TRBJ2-7, with 9 nucleotides matching TRBD1. This CDR3 is built from 17 residues. Germline V gene sequence: CDR1 SGHRS, CDR2 YFSETQ. The CDR3 coding sequence is TGCGCCAACAGCTTAACCCTGGACAGGGGTATGTCCTACGAGCAGTACTTC. Protein sequence: CANSLTLDRGMSYEQYF.

Comments on this clonotype: Here the CDR3 omits its conserved ending phenylalanine or tryptophan, so a read error is the likely source. The DNA is omitted, as the CDR3 cannot be located on it reliably, and the CDR3 follows TCRdb's listing. The V and J genes are TRBV11-2 and TRBJ2-2; TRBD1 reflects the table's D call only, with no check against the DNA. With termini counted, the CDR3 has 17 amino acids. The V gene's germline CDR1 is SGHAT and CDR2 FQNNGV. The CDR3 sequence: CASSFDRDRGGTGELLS.

This clonotype has at least ten counts. The chain employs TRBV14 and TRBJ1-2, with TRBD1 identical over 9 bases. The CDR3 spans 14 residues. Per germline, CDR1 SGHDN and CDR2 FVKESK. The V and J ends lost 4 bases and 7 bases, in that order; junction bases with no gene match: 7. The CDR3 sequence is CASSRRTGDGGYTF. CDR3 bases: TGTGCCAGCAGCCGTCGGACAGGGGATGGTGGCTACACCTTC.

About this clonotype: The junction departs from the called germline gene at one end, perhaps through a read error. The gene calls are TRBV11-2 and TRBJ2-7; D is possibly TRBD2 (5 bases). Germline V gives CDR1 SGHAT, CDR2 FQNNGV. The CDR3 is 15 residues long. CDR3 in amino acids: CASSLSEGISCEQYF. Here the CDR3 DNA reads TGTGCCAGCAGCCTATCTGAGGGAATATCCTGCGAGCAATACTTC. Full variable domain (rest looked up from reference TRBV11-2 and TRBJ2-7): EAGVAQSPRYKIIEKRQSVAFWCNPISGHATLYWYQQILGQGPKLLIQFQNNGVVDDSQLPKDRFSAERLKGVDSTLKIQPAKLEDSAVYLCASSLSEGISCEQYFGPGTRLTVT.

A note on this clonotype: A junction end diverges from the germline sequence, so it may reflect a read error. The chain uses TRBV10-1 and TRBJ2-7, with D possibly matching TRBD2 (6 bases). Germline CDR1 reads WNHNN; CDR2 reads SYGVQD (reference sequence). CDR3 length: 13 amino acids. The CDR3 reads CANSESGRYVQYF. The CDR3 DNA reads as TGCGCCAACAGTGAGTCCGGGAGATACGTGCAGTACTTC.

This clonotype was counted a single time. The germline gene is not matched at one end of the junction; a read error may be the cause. The chain links TRBV29-1 to TRBJ2-7; TRBD2 matches 10 bases. Germline V gene sequence: CDR1 SQVTM, CDR2 ANQGSEA. This CDR3 is built from 14 residues. CDR3 nucleotide sequence: TGCAGCGTTGAAGACCTAGCGGGAGTCTCCGAGCAGCGATTC. Protein: CSVEDLAGVSEQRF.

This clonotype occurred many times. V usage is TRBV30 and J usage is TRBJ1-1; 7 positions agree with TRBD1. The germline gives CDR1 GTSNPN, CDR2 SVGIG (reference sequence). CDR3 length: 13 amino acids. After removal of 5 bases from V and 3 bases from J, the junction contained 6 bases not matched to a gene. This CDR3 is CAWSWTGDTEAFF. The CDR3 DNA reads TGTGCCTGGTCTTGGACAGGAGACACTGAAGCTTTCTTT.

On this clonotype: One end of the junction is discordant with germline, which a read error may explain. The V and J genes are TRBV29-1 and TRBJ2-2, with TRBD2 as a possible D gene (5 bases). CDR3 length equals 15 residues. The germline V gene encodes CDR1 SQVTM and CDR2 ANQGSEA. The DNA for the CDR3 is TGCCGCGTTGGGCGAGCGGCACTGAAGACCGGGGAGCTGTTTTTT. Amino acid sequence: CRVGRAALKTGELFF.

In this sample, this clonotype turned up many times. V and J are TRBV4-1 and TRBJ2-1; 7 positions match TRBD2. CDR3 length: 15 residues. The trim removed 3 bases at V and 7 bases at J, leaving 9 bases unmatched. CDR1 and CDR2 (germline): MGHRA, YSYEKL. Here the CDR3 reads CASSQNGRPENEQFF. The CDR3 nucleotides are TGCGCCAGCAGCCAGAACGGGAGGCCCGAAAATGAGCAGTTCTTC.

A note on this clonotype: The CDR3 does not end in the conserved phenylalanine or tryptophan, so this is likely a read error. This chain connects TRBV29-1 to TRBJ2-5; D is possibly TRBD1 (6 bases). V was trimmed by 6 bases and J by 5 bases, leaving 19 bases between them. CDR1 is SQVTM and CDR2 is ANQGSEA in the germline V gene. The CDR3 is made up of 14 amino acids. CDR3 sequence (DNA): TGCAGCGTCGCACGACAGGAACTCAGGGAGACCCAGTACCTC. The encoded protein is CSVARQELRETQYL.

With regard to this clonotype: Germline is not matched at one junction end, which may reflect a read error. V and J are TRBV14 and TRBJ2-7; TRBD1 matches 8 bases. The CDR3 covers 16 residues. Germline V gene lookup returns CDR1 SGHDN and CDR2 FVKESK. The CDR3 DNA reads as TGTGCCAGCAACCTCAGGGGGACAGGAACTGCCTACGAGCCGTACTTC. This gives the protein CASNLRGTGTAYEPYF.